One and the same sample provided the 8 T cell receptor beta chains below, sequenced in a study of identical twins (dated by TCRdb to between 2015 and 2016). Libraries were constructed by 5' RACE. The sequencer listed for this sample is Illumina HiSeq 2000. TCRdb reran the public reads through fastp at Q25 and MiXCR, keeping productive beta chains. Every entry covers one CDR3 protein and lists the most common genes and DNA from its rows. This sample holds 420,000 or so distinct CDR3 sequences; roughly 18% were observed only once. Around 10% of the sample is in the top ten clones. Sequenced input: naive T cells sorted from blood. In the paper's terms, the cell subset or site label means: cells isolated with a human naive T-cell isolation kit. The receptors were gathered from a middle-aged man in good health.

The chain is built from TRBV10-3 and TRBJ2-3; D not resolved. The CDR3 has 15 residues. V was shortened by 3 bases and J by 0 bases, with 10 bases between the two germline ends. The germline V gene has CDR1 ENHRY and CDR2 SYGVKD. This CDR3 reads CAISDGPPSTDTQYF. DNA of the CDR3: TGTGCCATCAGTGATGGACCGCCTAGCACAGATACGCAGTATTTT.

This clonotype was observed at least ten times. The V and J genes are TRBV24-1 and TRBJ2-7; 10 nucleotides match TRBD1. Losses at the gene ends were 7 bases for V and 5 bases for J; bases not matched to a gene: 4. This CDR3 has 13 amino acids. CDR1 and CDR2 from the germline V gene are KGHDR and SFDVKD. The CDR3 is CATRGTGEDEQYF. The CDR3 DNA reads TGTGCCACCAGGGGGACAGGGGAGGACGAGCAGTACTTC.

This clonotype was found many times. The V gene is TRBV5-1, the J gene TRBJ2-3; the match to TRBD2 covers 8 bases. The CDR3 is 17 amino acids. The V gene's germline CDR1 is SGHRS and CDR2 YFSETQ. V shed 1 base, J shed 2 bases, and the junction held 9 bases outside the gene matches. The CDR3 bases are TGCGCCAGCAGCTTGCGGCCAGCGGGGGAACTCACAGATACGCAGTATTTT. Protein: CASSLRPAGELTDTQYF.

The rearrangement uses TRBV9 and TRBJ2-5; perhaps D is TRBD1 or TRBD2 (6 bases each). CDR1 SGDLS and CDR2 YYNGEE come from the germline V gene. Trimming removed 3 bases from V and 2 bases from J, with 14 bases in between. CDR3 length: 15 residues. The CDR3 loop is CASSGGAGVQETQYF. The CDR3 nucleotides are TGTGCCAGCAGCGGGGGGGCAGGGGTTCAAGAGACCCAGTACTTC.

There are a few counts of this clonotype. The DNA of the CDR3 is TGCAGCGTTGAAGATAGGGGGGCGGGCCGGACCCAGTACTTC. Amino acid sequence: CSVEDRGAGRTQYF. The chain links TRBV29-1 to TRBJ2-5, with D tentatively TRBD1 or TRBD2 (6 bases each). V gave up 0 bases and J gave up 7 bases, with 15 bases separating them. Germline lookup yields CDR1 SQVTM and CDR2 ANQGSEA. The CDR3 sequence is 14 residues long.

J is TRBJ2-2 and V is TRBV12-3 or TRBV12-4; 9 positions agree with TRBD1. The CDR3 sequence is 17 residues long. V dropped 7 bases and J dropped 6; count of bases not matched to a gene: 15. This CDR3 is CASTNLGQGSKAGELFF. The CDR3 coding sequence is TGTGCCAGCACCAACCTGGGACAGGGATCGAAAGCCGGGGAGCTGTTTTTT.

This clonotype was seen only a few times. The V call is TRBV6-2 or TRBV6-3, the J call TRBJ2-1; weak D call: TRBD2 (5 bases). This CDR3 has 14 residues. Trimming pared 6 bases from V and 2 bases from J, leaving 11 bases between. In germline, CDR1 is MNHEY, CDR2 SVGEGT. For the CDR3, the DNA is TGTGCCAGCAGCGAGGGTGTCCCCTACAATGAGCAGTTCTTC. Amino acids: CASSEGVPYNEQFF.

This clonotype was observed many times. V gene TRBV20-1 combines with J gene TRBJ1-4; no definite D call. V was clipped by 0 bases and J by 7 bases, with 12 bases between them. Germline V gene sequence: CDR1 DFQATT, CDR2 SNEGSKA (reference sequence). The CDR3 contains 14 residues. In DNA, the CDR3 is TGCAGTGCTAGAGATGGCGGAGGGAGTGAAAAACTGTTTTTT. Protein sequence: CSARDGGGSEKLFF.